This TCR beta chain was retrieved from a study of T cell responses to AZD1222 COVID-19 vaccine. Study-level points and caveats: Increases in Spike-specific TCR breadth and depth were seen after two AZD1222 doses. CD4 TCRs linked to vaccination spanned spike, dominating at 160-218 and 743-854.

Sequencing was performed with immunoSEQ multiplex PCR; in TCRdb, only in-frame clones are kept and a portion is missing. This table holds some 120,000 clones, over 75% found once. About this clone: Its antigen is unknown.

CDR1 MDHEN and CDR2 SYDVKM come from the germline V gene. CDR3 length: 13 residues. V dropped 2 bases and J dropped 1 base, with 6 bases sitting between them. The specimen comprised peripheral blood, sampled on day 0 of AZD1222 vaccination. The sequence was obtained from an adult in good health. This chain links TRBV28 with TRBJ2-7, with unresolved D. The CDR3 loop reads CASSLGQSYEQYF. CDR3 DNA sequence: TGTGCCAGCAGTTTAGGGCAGTCCTACGAGCAGTACTTC.